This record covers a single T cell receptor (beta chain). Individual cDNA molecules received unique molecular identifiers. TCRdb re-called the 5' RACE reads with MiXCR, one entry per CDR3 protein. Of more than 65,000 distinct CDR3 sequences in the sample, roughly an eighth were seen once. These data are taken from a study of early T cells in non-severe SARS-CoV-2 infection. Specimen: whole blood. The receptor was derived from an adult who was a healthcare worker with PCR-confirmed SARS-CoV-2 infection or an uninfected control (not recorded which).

This CDR3 reads CAIVGQLNTEAFF. DNA of the CDR3: TGTGCCATCGTTGGACAGTTGAACACTGAAGCTTTCTTT. The chain uses TRBV10-3 and TRBJ1-1; D is possibly TRBD1 (6 bases). Germline CDR1 is ENHRY and CDR2 is SYGVKD. The CDR3 runs to 13 residues. Trimming left V 8 bases short and J 0 bases short, with 10 bases between.